These T cell receptor beta chains were read from a single sample in a study of blood T cell repertoires in COVID-19. This table comes from immunoSEQ multiplex PCR, and its TCRdb copy is limited to in-frame clones, with some not included. The sample includes roughly 56,000 clones, nearly 95% seen only once; the top ten take about 4.5%. Sequencing was done on a sample of peripheral blood. All receptors derive from a man aged 45-65 years with active COVID-19. Each CDR3 is given with its conserved first and last residue. D genes are given only for firm matches. Only some rows state a clone size, as once, few, many or a class for expanded clones.

V gene,J gene,D gene,clone size,CDR3 protein,CDR3 DNA
TRBV12-3/TRBV12-4,TRBJ1-5,NA,once,CASSLRENQPQHF,TGTGCCAGCAGTTTGAGAGAAAATCAGCCCCAGCATTTT
TRBV28,TRBJ2-6,TRBD1,NA,CASRPQGAGANVLTF,TGTGCCAGCAGGCCCCAGGGGGCTGGGGCCAACGTCCTGACTTTC
TRBV19,TRBJ2-3,NA,NA,CASSPNPSFTDTQYF,TGTGCCAGTAGTCCTAATCCGAGCTTCACAGATACGCAGTATTTT
TRBV6-1,TRBJ2-1,NA,NA,CASSEERLSSYNEQFF,TGTGCCAGCAGTGAAGAACGACTCAGCTCCTACAATGAGCAGTTCTTC
TRBV15,TRBJ1-2,NA,once,CATSRPQGVRGYTF,TGTGCCACCAGCAGACCCCAGGGTGTCAGGGGCTACACCTTC
TRBV29-1,TRBJ1-2,NA,NA,CSVDVGGGNYGYTF,TGCAGCGTTGATGTGGGAGGTGGGAACTATGGCTACACCTTC
TRBV28,TRBJ1-1,NA,NA,CASTVTPNTEAFF,TGTGCCAGCACCGTGACACCGAACACTGAAGCTTTCTTT
TRBV7-9,TRBJ2-1,TRBD1,NA,CASSLRQGIDEQFF,TGTGCCAGCAGCTTACGACAGGGGATCGATGAGCAGTTCTTC
TRBV2,TRBJ1-6,NA,once,CASRTDHNSPLHF,TGTGCCAGCAGAACAGATCATAATTCACCCCTCCACTTT
TRBV3-1/TRBV3-2,TRBJ2-3,TRBD2,NA,CVNSQAGGRPPDTQYF,TGTGTCAATTCCCAAGCGGGGGGGCGACCCCCAGATACGCAGTATTTT
TRBV11-2,TRBJ2-2,NA,once,CASSLGGTGELFF,TGTGCCAGCAGCCTTGGCGGCACCGGGGAGCTGTTTTTT
TRBV5-8,TRBJ1-1,NA,NA,CASSLTASNTEAFF,TGTGCCAGCAGCCTCACCGCGAGTAACACTGAAGCTTTCTTT
TRBV6-5,TRBJ1-1,TRBD1,NA,CASSFGQGGNTEAFF,TGTGCCAGCAGTTTCGGACAGGGTGGGAACACTGAAGCTTTCTTT
TRBV28,TRBJ1-1,NA,NA,CASSSPPGRGDTEAFF,TGTGCCAGCAGTTCACCTCCAGGGCGGGGGGACACTGAAGCTTTCTTT
TRBV2,TRBJ2-2,NA,NA,CASIPGTTNTGELFF,TGTGCCAGTATTCCCGGGACAACGAACACCGGGGAGCTGTTTTTT
TRBV29-1,TRBJ1-1,NA,NA,CSVEVDSNTEAFF,TGCAGCGTTGAAGTTGACAGTAACACTGAAGCTTTCTTT
TRBV28,TRBJ2-2,NA,NA,CATSPPVSGELFF,TGTGCCACCAGCCCACCGGTGTCCGGGGAGCTGTTTTTT
TRBV5-6,TRBJ1-5,NA,NA,CASSLRGINQPQHF,TGTGCCAGCAGCTTGCGGGGAATCAATCAGCCCCAGCATTTT
TRBV7-9,TRBJ2-2,NA,NA,CASSLTLEGEFTGELFF,TGTGCCAGCAGCTTAACACTCGAGGGGGAGTTCACCGGGGAGCTGTTTTTT
TRBV9,TRBJ1-3,NA,once,CASSVARGGGNTIYF,TGTGCCAGCAGCGTAGCCAGGGGTGGAGGAAACACCATATATTTT
TRBV19,TRBJ1-2,TRBD1,NA,CASIDRVAYGYTF,TGTGCCAGTATCGACAGGGTGGCGTATGGCTACACCTTC
TRBV5-4,TRBJ2-5,NA,NA,CASSFRLTGQETQYF,TGTGCCAGCAGCTTCCGATTGACGGGACAAGAGACCCAGTACTTC
TRBV11-3,TRBJ2-7,NA,NA,CASSLDLLGYWRGAYEQYF,TGTGCCAGCAGCTTAGACCTCCTCGGTTACTGGCGGGGAGCCTACGAGCAGTACTTC
TRBV3-1/TRBV3-2,TRBJ1-2,NA,NA,CASRFSGGHYGYTF,TGTGCCAGCAGATTTTCCGGGGGTCACTATGGCTACACCTTC
TRBV18,TRBJ2-7,NA,NA,CASSPSPFYEQYF,TGTGCCAGCTCACCGTCCCCGTTCTACGAGCAGTACTTC
TRBV15,TRBJ1-4,TRBD1,NA,CATSRDSSDRVGEKLFF,TGTGCCACCAGCAGAGATTCGTCGGACAGGGTTGGGGAAAAACTGTTTTTT
TRBV5-6,TRBJ2-7,NA,NA,CASSSNPSTRYEQYF,TGTGCCAGCAGCTCTAACCCGTCGACCAGGTACGAGCAGTACTTC
TRBV3-1/TRBV3-2,TRBJ2-3,TRBD2,once,CASSQVVGGRAPDTQYF,TGTGCCAGCAGCCAGGTCGTCGGCGGGAGGGCCCCAGATACGCAGTATTTT
TRBV9,TRBJ2-3,NA,NA,CASSVLTDTQYF,TGTGCCAGCAGCGTTCTTACAGATACGCAGTATTTT
TRBV6-6,TRBJ1-3,NA,NA,CASQRDGGLSGNTIYF,TGTGCCAGCCAAAGAGATGGGGGCCTCTCTGGAAACACCATATATTTT
TRBV7-9,TRBJ2-1,TRBD1,NA,CASSSPEGTDYNEQFF,TGTGCCAGCAGCTCACCAGAAGGGACAGACTACAATGAGCAGTTCTTC
TRBV5-1,TRBJ1-4,TRBD1,NA,CASSLTGTGNEKLFF,TGCGCCAGCAGCTTGACCGGGACAGGGAATGAAAAACTGTTTTTT
TRBV4-2,TRBJ2-3,NA,NA,CASSQGLVGTDTQYF,TGTGCCAGCAGCCAAGGACTAGTTGGCACAGATACGCAGTATTTT
TRBV6-5,TRBJ1-1,NA,NA,CASSWTAEAFF,TGTGCCAGCAGTTGGACAGCTGAAGCTTTCTTT